These T cell receptor beta chains were read from a single sample in a study of metastatic and nonmetastatic thyroid tumors. Using MiXCR, TCRdb reanalyzed the PCR reads. The sample has under 25,000 clones, about 23% seen once. Material for sequencing was adjacent normal tissue. The source is a female donor with papillary thyroid cancer or a benign thyroid nodule (not recorded which). Some clones in this sample may be carry-over from other donors' samples. Both conserved end residues are part of each CDR3. The order of the fields is J gene, V gene, CDR3 protein.

>TRBJ2-1|TRBV28
CASSVLSGNNEQFF
>TRBJ1-2|TRBV5-1
CASSLEWTGGNGYTF
>TRBJ2-5|TRBV6-1
CASVQFLVTDETQYF
>TRBJ2-7|TRBV28
CASSGLAKYHEQYF
>TRBJ1-2|TRBV20-1
CSADGVNYGYTF
>TRBJ1-2|TRBV20-1
CSASGGGAGGYTF
>TRBJ1-2|TRBV27
CASRAEWQGNYGYTF
>TRBJ2-2|TRBV19
CASSIDGAVNGELFF
>TRBJ2-3|TRBV11-2
CASSLILAVGNALRDTQYF
>TRBJ2-7|TRBV3-1
CASSLRGGEQYF
>TRBJ2-3|TRBV7-2
CASSGGASGTNASTDTQYF
>TRBJ2-1|TRBV7-9
CASSFVGGEQFF
>TRBJ1-6|TRBV20-1
CSANEAPNSPLHF
>TRBJ2-7|TRBV28
CASRRDSKYEQYF
>TRBJ2-7|TRBV20-1
CSARGQRGDSHYEQYF
>TRBJ2-5|TRBV6-2/TRBV6-3
CASSYLRRQVAGCQETQYF
>TRBJ2-7|TRBV12-3/TRBV12-4
CASRSWPRGEQYF
>TRBJ1-2|TRBV11-2
CASSLSPPPPGYGYTF
>TRBJ2-3|TRBV27
CASSSGTSGADTQYF
>TRBJ2-4|TRBV5-8
CASSLARGGDIQYF
>TRBJ1-3|TRBV7-9
CASSLEGTLNTIYF
>TRBJ1-2|TRBV4-1
CASSHMGGYTF
>TRBJ1-2|TRBV19
CASSGWDRDDYTF
>TRBJ2-1|TRBV10-1
CASSRGTYNEQFF
>TRBJ1-2|TRBV5-1
CASSSDFNYGYTF
>TRBJ2-7|TRBV28
CASIGQLGEQYF
>TRBJ1-2|TRBV7-9
CASSFARGGDGYTF
>TRBJ1-6|TRBV5-1
CASSTRTAVNSPLHF
>TRBJ2-2|TRBV6-4
CASSPQGRGTGELFF